Listed below are T cell receptor beta chains from one sample, sequenced in a study of blood T cell repertoires in COVID-19. Sequenced by immunoSEQ multiplex PCR; TCRdb stores in-frame clones only, minus some. The table records 200,000 to 250,000 clones, 88% of them present only once. Sequencing input: PBMCs or T cells enriched from blood (not recorded which). Receptors were obtained from a woman in her twenties or thirties who had been exposed to COVID-19. Each CDR3 is given with its conserved first and last residue. A D gene is named only where the DNA matches it firmly. Expanded clones are given a class, and other clones once, few, many or no size at all.

D gene: .
V gene: TRBV30
clone size: .
J gene: TRBJ1-2
CDR3 protein: CAWSVLAPNYGYTF
CDR3 DNA: TGTGCCTGGAGTGTACTAGCTCCTAACTATGGCTACACCTTC

D gene: .
V gene: TRBV3-1/TRBV3-2
clone size: few
J gene: TRBJ1-4
CDR3 protein: CASSQGGEKLFF
CDR3 DNA: TGTGCCAGCAGCCAAGGAGGGGAAAAACTGTTTTTT

D gene: .
V gene: TRBV12-5
clone size: .
J gene: TRBJ2-5
CDR3 protein: CASGLDGGETQYF
CDR3 DNA: TGTGCTAGTGGTTTGGATGGCGGAGAGACCCAGTACTTC

D gene: .
V gene: TRBV9
clone size: .
J gene: TRBJ2-5
CDR3 protein: CASSVDGAQETQYF
CDR3 DNA: TGTGCCAGCAGCGTAGACGGAGCCCAAGAGACCCAGTACTTC

D gene: .
V gene: TRBV19
clone size: .
J gene: TRBJ2-2
CDR3 protein: CASSTPTGPSNTGELFF
CDR3 DNA: TGTGCCAGTAGTACCCCCACAGGGCCATCGAACACCGGGGAGCTGTTTTTT

D gene: TRBD2
V gene: TRBV4-1
clone size: .
J gene: TRBJ2-7
CDR3 protein: CASSQGPGGRNYEQYF
CDR3 DNA: TGCGCCAGCAGCCAAGGTCCAGGCGGGAGGAACTACGAGCAGTACTTC

D gene: .
V gene: TRBV10-3
clone size: .
J gene: TRBJ2-5
CDR3 protein: CAIRGGTGEETQYF
CDR3 DNA: TGTGCCATCAGGGGGGGGACAGGAGAAGAGACCCAGTACTTC

D gene: TRBD1
V gene: TRBV7-9
clone size: .
J gene: TRBJ2-7
CDR3 protein: CASSAQRQGARIYEQYF
CDR3 DNA: TGTGCCAGCAGCGCCCAGAGACAGGGGGCTCGAATCTACGAGCAGTACTTC

D gene: .
V gene: TRBV6-1
clone size: .
J gene: TRBJ1-5
CDR3 protein: CASSGRHESPYNQPQHF
CDR3 DNA: TGTGCCAGCAGTGGGCGACACGAGAGCCCGTACAATCAGCCCCAGCATTTT

D gene: TRBD1
V gene: TRBV2
clone size: .
J gene: TRBJ1-6
CDR3 protein: CASSGGQGNYSPLHF
CDR3 DNA: TGTGCCAGCAGTGGTGGACAGGGCAATTATTCACCCCTCCACTTT

D gene: .
V gene: TRBV2
clone size: .
J gene: TRBJ1-1
CDR3 protein: CAIGWGLSEAFF
CDR3 DNA: TGTGCCATTGGGTGGGGACTTAGTGAAGCTTTCTTT

D gene: TRBD1
V gene: TRBV19
clone size: .
J gene: TRBJ1-6
CDR3 protein: CASSIGTGLSPLHF
CDR3 DNA: TGTGCCAGTAGTATCGGGACAGGGTTGTCACCCCTCCACTTT

D gene: TRBD1
V gene: TRBV19
clone size: .
J gene: TRBJ1-1
CDR3 protein: CASGTGGTEAFF
CDR3 DNA: TGTGCCAGTGGGACAGGGGGCACTGAAGCTTTCTTT

D gene: .
V gene: TRBV6-6
clone size: .
J gene: TRBJ2-5
CDR3 protein: CASSLEQQEIQETQYF
CDR3 DNA: TGTGCCAGCAGCCTGGAACAGCAGGAAATTCAAGAGACCCAGTACTTC

D gene: .
V gene: TRBV5-1
clone size: .
J gene: TRBJ1-4
CDR3 protein: CASSLLQNEKLFF
CDR3 DNA: TGCGCCAGCAGCTTGCTACAGAATGAAAAACTGTTTTTT

D gene: .
V gene: TRBV4-1
clone size: .
J gene: TRBJ1-4
CDR3 protein: CASSQGEFGKLFF
CDR3 DNA: TGCGCCAGCAGCCAAGGCGAGTTTGGAAAACTGTTTTTT

D gene: TRBD1
V gene: TRBV12-5
clone size: .
J gene: TRBJ1-5
CDR3 protein: CASGLSDRDSQPQHF
CDR3 DNA: TGTGCTAGTGGTTTATCGGACAGGGATAGTCAGCCCCAGCATTTT

D gene: TRBD1
V gene: TRBV5-4
clone size: .
J gene: TRBJ2-1
CDR3 protein: CASSLLSGQGHEQFF
CDR3 DNA: TGTGCCAGCAGCTTGCTCTCGGGACAGGGTCATGAGCAGTTCTTC

D gene: .
V gene: TRBV9
clone size: .
J gene: TRBJ2-3
CDR3 protein: CASSVEGESTDTQYF
CDR3 DNA: TGTGCCAGCAGCGTAGAGGGGGAGTCCACAGATACGCAGTATTTT

D gene: .
V gene: TRBV11-2
clone size: .
J gene: TRBJ1-1
CDR3 protein: CASSFGKGVMNTEAFF
CDR3 DNA: TGTGCCAGCAGCTTTGGGAAGGGGGTTATGAACACTGAAGCTTTCTTT

D gene: .
V gene: TRBV19
clone size: .
J gene: TRBJ1-5
CDR3 protein: CASRNHRQSNQPQHF
CDR3 DNA: TGTGCCAGTAGGAACCATCGACAGAGCAATCAGCCCCAGCATTTT

D gene: TRBD1
V gene: TRBV15
clone size: .
J gene: TRBJ1-1
CDR3 protein: CATSRSGQWNTEAFF
CDR3 DNA: TGTGCCACCAGCAGATCGGGACAGTGGAACACTGAAGCTTTCTTT

D gene: .
V gene: TRBV19
clone size: .
J gene: TRBJ1-4
CDR3 protein: CASSPWGANEKLFF
CDR3 DNA: TGTGCCAGTAGTCCCTGGGGGGCTAATGAAAAACTGTTTTTT

D gene: .
V gene: TRBV5-1
clone size: .
J gene: TRBJ1-1
CDR3 protein: CASSLTGLWTEAFF
CDR3 DNA: TGCGCCAGCAGCTTAACAGGTCTTTGGACTGAAGCTTTCTTT

D gene: TRBD2
V gene: TRBV5-1
clone size: .
J gene: TRBJ2-5
CDR3 protein: CASSGGLAGGVETQYF
CDR3 DNA: TGCGCCAGCAGCGGCGGACTAGCGGGAGGTGTCGAGACCCAGTACTTC

D gene: .
V gene: TRBV28
clone size: .
J gene: TRBJ1-2
CDR3 protein: CASSFAPGRGGYTF
CDR3 DNA: TGTGCCAGCAGTTTCGCTCCAGGGCGGGGAGGCTACACCTTC

D gene: .
V gene: TRBV28
clone size: .
J gene: TRBJ1-1
CDR3 protein: CASSPSGGMNTEAFF
CDR3 DNA: TGTGCCAGCAGTCCCTCGGGAGGGATGAACACTGAAGCTTTCTTT

D gene: TRBD2
V gene: TRBV3-1/TRBV3-2
clone size: .
J gene: TRBJ2-2
CDR3 protein: CASSLRGGVNTGELFF
CDR3 DNA: TGTGCCAGCAGCCTACGGGGGGGAGTTAACACCGGGGAGCTGTTTTTT

D gene: .
V gene: TRBV10-3
clone size: .
J gene: TRBJ1-5
CDR3 protein: CAISESVGAGDSNQPQHF
CDR3 DNA: TGTGCCATCAGTGAGTCTGTTGGGGCAGGGGATAGCAATCAGCCCCAGCATTTT

D gene: TRBD1
V gene: TRBV19
clone size: .
J gene: TRBJ2-5
CDR3 protein: CASSTGTGQETQYF
CDR3 DNA: TGTGCCAGTAGTACTGGGACAGGCCAAGAGACCCAGTACTTC

D gene: .
V gene: TRBV9
clone size: .
J gene: TRBJ1-2
CDR3 protein: CASSVTPNYGYTF
CDR3 DNA: TGTGCCAGCAGCGTAACACCCAACTATGGCTACACCTTC

D gene: TRBD2
V gene: TRBV4-1
clone size: .
J gene: TRBJ2-1
CDR3 protein: CASSQVPSTSGYNEQFF
CDR3 DNA: TGCGCCAGCAGCCAAGTACCAAGTACTAGCGGATACAATGAGCAGTTCTTC

D gene: .
V gene: TRBV6-5
clone size: .
J gene: TRBJ1-1
CDR3 protein: CASTREGAGAFF
CDR3 DNA: TGTGCCAGCACCCGGGAAGGAGCGGGAGCTTTCTTT

D gene: .
V gene: TRBV7-9
clone size: once
J gene: TRBJ1-1
CDR3 protein: CASSLWRGDRATRQAFF
CDR3 DNA: TGTGCCAGCAGCTTATGGCGAGGGGATAGGGCGACTAGGCAAGCTTTCTTT

D gene: .
V gene: TRBV12-3/TRBV12-4
clone size: .
J gene: TRBJ1-2
CDR3 protein: CASSFGIFGGYTF
CDR3 DNA: TGTGCCAGCAGTTTCGGGATCTTCGGTGGCTACACCTTC

D gene: TRBD2
V gene: TRBV7-2
clone size: .
J gene: TRBJ2-5
CDR3 protein: CASSLVSGGETQYF
CDR3 DNA: TGTGCCAGCAGCTTAGTGTCGGGGGGAGAGACCCAGTACTTC

D gene: .
V gene: TRBV9
clone size: once
J gene: TRBJ2-5
CDR3 protein: CASSVRLRGETQYF
CDR3 DNA: TGTGCCAGCAGCGTTCGCCTCCGAGGGGAGACCCAGTACTTC

D gene: .
V gene: TRBV6-5
clone size: once
J gene: TRBJ1-4
CDR3 protein: CASSRGGWGEKLFF
CDR3 DNA: TGTGCCAGCAGTAGAGGGGGTTGGGGAGAAAAACTGTTTTTT

D gene: .
V gene: TRBV3-1/TRBV3-2
clone size: .
J gene: TRBJ2-1
CDR3 protein: CASTALRGRGGNEQFF
CDR3 DNA: TGTGCCAGCACCGCCTTAAGAGGGAGAGGCGGCAATGAGCAGTTCTTC

D gene: TRBD2
V gene: TRBV5-5
clone size: few
J gene: TRBJ2-1
CDR3 protein: CASSSRLAGDEQFF
CDR3 DNA: TGTGCCAGCAGCTCAAGACTAGCGGGAGATGAGCAGTTCTTC

D gene: .
V gene: TRBV28
clone size: .
J gene: TRBJ1-2
CDR3 protein: CASSLEGVGYGYTF
CDR3 DNA: TGTGCCAGCAGTTTAGAGGGGGTTGGCTATGGCTACACCTTC

D gene: .
V gene: TRBV5-6
clone size: .
J gene: TRBJ2-1
CDR3 protein: CASSLYAGYNEQFF
CDR3 DNA: TGTGCCAGCAGCTTGTATGCAGGCTACAATGAGCAGTTCTTC

D gene: TRBD1
V gene: TRBV6-5
clone size: .
J gene: TRBJ1-2
CDR3 protein: CASSRGQGAVGYTF
CDR3 DNA: TGTGCCAGCAGCCGCGGACAGGGGGCGGTTGGCTACACCTTC

D gene: TRBD1
V gene: TRBV27
clone size: .
J gene: TRBJ2-7
CDR3 protein: CASSLVPTTGLRSYEQYF
CDR3 DNA: TGTGCCAGCAGTTTAGTTCCCACGACAGGGTTGCGGTCCTACGAGCAGTACTTC

D gene: .
V gene: TRBV14
clone size: few
J gene: TRBJ1-1
CDR3 protein: CASSQDVAGRLNTEAFF
CDR3 DNA: TGTGCCAGCAGCCAAGATGTTGCGGGACGGTTGAACACTGAAGCTTTCTTT

D gene: TRBD2
V gene: TRBV2
clone size: .
J gene: TRBJ2-7
CDR3 protein: CASGGTSGYEQYF
CDR3 DNA: TGTGCCAGCGGGGGGACTAGCGGCTACGAGCAGTACTTC

D gene: TRBD1
V gene: TRBV5-1
clone size: .
J gene: TRBJ1-2
CDR3 protein: CASSLGQGIDGYTF
CDR3 DNA: TGCGCCAGCAGCTTGGGACAGGGAATCGATGGCTACACCTTC

D gene: TRBD2
V gene: TRBV5-1
clone size: .
J gene: TRBJ2-7
CDR3 protein: CASSLSSGSYEQYF
CDR3 DNA: TGCGCCAGCAGCTTATCTAGCGGGAGCTACGAGCAGTACTTC

D gene: .
V gene: TRBV25-1
clone size: few
J gene: TRBJ1-4
CDR3 protein: CASSEPRAGEKLFF
CDR3 DNA: TGTGCCAGCAGTGAACCCAGGGCTGGTGAAAAACTGTTTTTT

D gene: .
V gene: TRBV9
clone size: once
J gene: TRBJ1-1
CDR3 protein: CASSPRALTNTEAFF
CDR3 DNA: TGTGCCAGCAGCCCGCGGGCCCTCACCAACACTGAAGCTTTCTTT

D gene: TRBD2
V gene: TRBV5-1
clone size: .
J gene: TRBJ2-5
CDR3 protein: CASSRGTSGRMGQETQYF
CDR3 DNA: TGCGCCAGCAGCCGGGGGACTAGCGGGAGAATGGGGCAAGAGACCCAGTACTTC

D gene: .
V gene: TRBV25-1
clone size: .
J gene: TRBJ1-1
CDR3 protein: CATAGLGATEAFF
CDR3 DNA: TGTGCCACCGCAGGCCTGGGGGCGACTGAAGCTTTCTTT

D gene: TRBD1
V gene: TRBV5-4
clone size: few
J gene: TRBJ2-2
CDR3 protein: CASSSGQFTGELFF
CDR3 DNA: TGTGCCAGCAGCTCGGGACAGTTCACCGGGGAGCTGTTTTTT

D gene: TRBD1
V gene: TRBV23-1
clone size: .
J gene: TRBJ1-3
CDR3 protein: CASSLGQGVTGNTIYF
CDR3 DNA: TGCGCCAGCAGTCTGGGACAGGGGGTTACTGGAAACACCATATATTTT

D gene: TRBD2
V gene: TRBV6-5
clone size: .
J gene: TRBJ2-7
CDR3 protein: CASIAGAYEQYF
CDR3 DNA: TGTGCCAGCATAGCGGGGGCCTACGAGCAGTACTTC

D gene: TRBD2
V gene: TRBV10-3
clone size: once
J gene: TRBJ2-2
CDR3 protein: CAISDGGRATGELFF
CDR3 DNA: TGTGCCATCAGTGATGGTGGGAGGGCCACCGGGGAGCTGTTTTTT

D gene: TRBD2
V gene: TRBV6-1
clone size: .
J gene: TRBJ2-7
CDR3 protein: CASSESVGLAGYSYEQYF
CDR3 DNA: TGTGCCAGCAGTGAATCGGTGGGACTAGCGGGATACTCCTACGAGCAGTACTTC